This T cell receptor beta chain originates from a study of cytomegalovirus exposure and HLA in healthy donors (dated by TCRdb to 2016 to 2017). Notes on the research overall: According to a later analysis, one platform produced both the roughly 110 validation repertoires and the approximately 660 repertoires of the first cohort. The study aimed to test whether signatures of past pathogen exposure could be identified by cataloging public T cell receptors. In addition to the first cohort of approximately 670 subjects, a separate validation cohort of approximately 130 different subjects was used. To predict cytomegalovirus infection status, the study brought together high-throughput TCR immunosequencing, statistical association of individual TCRs with disease status, and machine learning. Results the study describes overall, beyond this receptor: The validation cohort had no HLA typing available for a later analysis, so co-occurrence within that cohort was assessed over all 130 or so repertoires. Across donors, most TCR sequences were observed very rarely, whereas some public TCRs were present in many individuals. The classifier was reported to diagnose cytomegalovirus status with high specificity and sensitivity in both the original and validation cohorts. Subsequent analysis determined that TCRs grouped into clusters in the first cohort also showed a tendency toward co-occurrence across the roughly 110 validation repertoires, and roughly 94% of cluster scores exceeded 0. A few of the identified cytomegalovirus-associated TCR beta chains were confirmed in vitro to be specific for cytomegalovirus antigens. In the study, roughly 160 TCR beta chains were listed as associated with cytomegalovirus. According to the authors, the approach could potentially be generalized to other disease states and immunological phenotypes.

The donors belonged to the validation cohort of about 120 subjects, which was separate from the 666-subject first cohort. A word on this clone: Its antigen is not yet known. No base quality information exists; no much larger clone differs at one position.

Library prep was done by the immunoSEQ multiplex PCR assay. The authors processed their data as follows. To diagnose cytomegalovirus status from the catalog of TCR beta chain sequences, a statistical classification framework was built. TCRdb took over this immuneACCESS table, retaining in-frame rearrangements with V and J assigned. Such tables are incomplete; in checked studies, under half of the missing clones stem from an unresolved V gene, and the remainder is unexplained. That table is the source of V, J and clone size, and D and trimming were worked out from the DNA. The sample yields roughly 150,000 clones; roughly nine tenths were counted once. The ten top clones hold 3% to 3.5% of the sample. The TCR comes from a woman aged 18-29 years in good health and CMV-seropositive. Sequences were obtained from PBMCs.

The DNA reads TGCAGCGTTGGGCGGACTACTAGCTCCTACAATGAGCAGTTCTTC. It translates as CSVGRTTSSYNEQFF. The chain was built from TRBV29-1 and TRBJ2-1, with a weak D call of TRBD2 (6 bases match). V is reduced by 4 bases and J by 0 bases, leaving a spacing of 13 bases between them. From cysteine to phenylalanine, the CDR3 is 15 amino acids long. Here the CDR3 DNA is all that survives: 45 bases in frame from base 1. CDR1 and CDR2 are drawn from the germline V gene: SQVTM, ANQGSEA.